The clone carrying this TCR beta chain was recorded a few times. The antigen remains undetermined. The data are from a study of beta chain features in type 1 diabetes. Study results and limitations: Significant though moderate, a shortening of TCRB CDR3s appeared in all four CD4+ subsets of Type 1 diabetes patients.

Trimming cost V 4 bases and J 11 bases, with 21 bases left between them. The germline gives CDR1 SGHDT, CDR2 YYEEEE. The length of the CDR3 is 14 residues. Since all of the isolated RNA was reverse transcribed, expressed TCRB transcripts were what got sequenced. The table came from immunoSEQ multiplex PCR; TCRdb's copy has only in-frame clones and leaves some out. The table shows about 340,000 clones, with around 9.3% occurring only once. V gene TRBV5-6 combines with J gene TRBJ1-1, with D uncertain. The sequenced material came from central memory CD4+ T cells from blood. This clonotype was obtained from a man aged 25-45 years with type 1 diabetes. The CDR3 region has the DNA TGTGCCAGCAGCCCGGATTTGAGTCTCCGTAGTGCTTTCTTT. It is translated as CASSPDLSLRSAFF.